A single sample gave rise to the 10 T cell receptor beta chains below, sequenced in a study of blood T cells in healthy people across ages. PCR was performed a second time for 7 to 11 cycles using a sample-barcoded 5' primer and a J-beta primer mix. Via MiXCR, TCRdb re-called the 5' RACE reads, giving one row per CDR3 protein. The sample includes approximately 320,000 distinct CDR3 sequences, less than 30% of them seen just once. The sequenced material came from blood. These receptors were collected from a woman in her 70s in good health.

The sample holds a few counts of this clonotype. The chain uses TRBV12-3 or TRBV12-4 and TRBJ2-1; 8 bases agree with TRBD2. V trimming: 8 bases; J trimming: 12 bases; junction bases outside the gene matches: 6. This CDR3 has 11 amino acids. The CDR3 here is CASYPAGGQFF. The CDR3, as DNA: TGTGCCAGCTACCCGGCGGGGGGGCAGTTCTTC.

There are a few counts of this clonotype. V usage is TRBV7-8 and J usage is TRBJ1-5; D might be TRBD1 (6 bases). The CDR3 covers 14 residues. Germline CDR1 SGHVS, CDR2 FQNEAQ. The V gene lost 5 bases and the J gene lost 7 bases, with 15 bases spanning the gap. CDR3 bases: TGTGCCAGCAGCGCCCGACAGGAGAGGCAGCCCCAGCATTTT. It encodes CASSARQERQPQHF.

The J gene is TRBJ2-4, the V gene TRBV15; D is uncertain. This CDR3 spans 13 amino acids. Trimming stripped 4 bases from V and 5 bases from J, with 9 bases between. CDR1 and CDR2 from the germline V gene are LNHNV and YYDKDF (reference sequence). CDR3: CATSILGENIQYF. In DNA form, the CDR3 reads TGTGCCACCAGCATCCTTGGGGAAAACATTCAGTACTTC.

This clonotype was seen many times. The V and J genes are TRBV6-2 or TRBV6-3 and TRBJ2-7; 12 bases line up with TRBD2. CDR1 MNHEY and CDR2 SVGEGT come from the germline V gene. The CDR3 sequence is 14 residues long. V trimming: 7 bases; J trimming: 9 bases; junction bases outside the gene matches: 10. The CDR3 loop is CASKRLAGVATQYF. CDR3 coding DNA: TGTGCCAGCAAAAGACTAGCGGGAGTGGCGACGCAGTACTTC.

CDR3 DNA: TGTGCCAGCAGTTACACGGAGCCCGGCAACTATGGCTACACCTTC. As protein: CASSYTEPGNYGYTF. The chain recombines TRBV6-6 with TRBJ1-2, with no clear D. This CDR3 has 15 residues. Germline lookup yields CDR1 MNHNY and CDR2 SVGAGI (reference sequence). Trimming cost V 2 bases and J 2 bases, with 12 bases left between them.

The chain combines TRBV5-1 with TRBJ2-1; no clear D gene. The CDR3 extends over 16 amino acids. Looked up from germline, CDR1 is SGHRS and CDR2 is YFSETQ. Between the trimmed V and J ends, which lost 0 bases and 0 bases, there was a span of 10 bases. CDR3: CASSLALFLSYNEQFF. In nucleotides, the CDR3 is TGCGCCAGCAGCTTGGCGCTATTTCTCTCCTACAATGAGCAGTTCTTC.

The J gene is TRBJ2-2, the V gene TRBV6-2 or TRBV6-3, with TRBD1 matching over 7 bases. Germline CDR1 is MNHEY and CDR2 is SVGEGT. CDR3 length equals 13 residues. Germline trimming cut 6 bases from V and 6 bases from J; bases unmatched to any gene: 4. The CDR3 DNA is TGTGCCAGCAGATCGACAGGGCCCGGGGAGCTGTTTTTT. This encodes CASRSTGPGELFF.

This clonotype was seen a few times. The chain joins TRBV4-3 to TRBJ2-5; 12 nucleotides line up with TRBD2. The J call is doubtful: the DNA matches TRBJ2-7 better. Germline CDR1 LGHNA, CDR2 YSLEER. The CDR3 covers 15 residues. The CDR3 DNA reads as TGCGCCAGCAGCCCCCGACTAGCGGGAGTGGACGAGCAGTACTTC. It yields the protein CASSPRLAGVDEQYF.

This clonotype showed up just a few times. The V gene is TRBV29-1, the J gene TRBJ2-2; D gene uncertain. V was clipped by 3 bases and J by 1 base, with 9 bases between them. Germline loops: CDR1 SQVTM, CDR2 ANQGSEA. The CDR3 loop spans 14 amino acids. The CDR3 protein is CSVEVWLNTGELFF. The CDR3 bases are TGCAGCGTTGAGGTCTGGCTGAACACCGGGGAGCTGTTTTTT.

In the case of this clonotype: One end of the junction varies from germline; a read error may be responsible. DNA of the CDR3: TGTGCCTGCAGCTTAAGCGGGGGATCACAGTACTTC. Translation gives CACSLSGGSQYF. The chain recombines TRBV11-1 with TRBJ2-5, with 8 bases identical to TRBD2. Germline V gene lookup returns CDR1 SGHAT and CDR2 FQDESV (reference sequence). The CDR3 loop spans 12 amino acids. Supplemented by reference TRBV11-1 and TRBJ2-5, the full variable domain reads EAEVAQSPRYKITEKSQAVAFWCDPISGHATLYWYRQILGQGPELLVQFQDESVVDDSQLPKDRFSAERLKGVDSTLKIQPAELGDSAMYLCACSLSGGSQYFGPGTRLLVL.